The rows below give T cell receptor beta chains drawn from one sample of a study of OX40 agonist ivuxolimab in advanced cancers. The assay was immunoSEQ multiplex PCR, and TCRdb's table has in-frame clones only and misses some. The sample has 70,000 to 95,000 clones, 90% seen once. Sequenced here: CD4+ or CD8+ T cells sorted from blood, sampled in a trial of the OX40 agonist ivuxolimab. The receptor source for this set is an adult with an advanced solid tumor such as melanoma, head and neck, liver or kidney cancer. Each CDR3 is given with its conserved first and last residue. A D gene is named only where the DNA matches it firmly. Expanded clones get a size class; other rows say once, few or many, or leave the size out.

j_call | d_call | v_call | clone_size | cdr3_aa | cdr3_nt
TRBJ2-7 | TRBD1 | TRBV10-3 | - | CAISESTGGPYEQYF | TGTGCCATCAGTGAGTCGACAGGGGGACCCTACGAGCAGTACTTC
TRBJ2-2 | - | TRBV18 | - | CASSQQGVRGGGELFF | TGTGCCAGCTCACAGCAGGGCGTACGTGGTGGCGGGGAGCTGTTTTTT
TRBJ2-3 | TRBD1 | TRBV11-3 | once | CATRQGSTDTQYF | TGTGCCACCCGACAGGGAAGCACAGATACGCAGTATTTT
TRBJ2-6 | - | TRBV19 | - | CASRESGANVLTF | TGTGCCAGCCGGGAATCTGGGGCCAACGTCCTGACTTTC
TRBJ2-2 | - | TRBV11-2 | - | CASSLGSVGELFF | TGTGCCAGCAGCTTAGGCTCCGTCGGGGAGCTGTTTTTT
TRBJ1-2 | - | TRBV28 | - | CASSLYTGGYTF | TGTGCCAGCAGTCTTTACACAGGAGGCTACACCTTC
TRBJ2-7 | TRBD2 | TRBV5-4 | - | CASSLGLREMGEQYF | TGTGCCAGCAGCTTGGGTCTGCGGGAGATGGGCGAGCAGTACTTC
TRBJ1-1 | TRBD1 | TRBV27 | - | CASSLGRDRATEAFF | TGTGCCAGCAGTCTAGGGCGGGACAGGGCCACTGAAGCTTTCTTT
TRBJ2-7 | TRBD1 | TRBV5-1 | - | CASSSEGAPSYEQYF | TGCGCCAGCAGCTCAGAGGGGGCTCCCTCCTACGAGCAGTACTTC
TRBJ2-5 | TRBD1 | TRBV28 | - | CASSLRPKWTGGRETQYF | TGTGCCAGCAGTTTACGCCCGAAGTGGACAGGGGGCCGGGAGACCCAGTACTTC
TRBJ1-1 | - | TRBV7-2 | once | CASSLVGGDTEAFF | TGTGCCAGCAGCTTAGTCGGGGGAGACACTGAAGCTTTCTTT
TRBJ1-2 | - | TRBV16 | - | CASSHSQGTGYTF | TGTGCCAGCAGCCATTCTCAGGGAACCGGCTACACCTTC
TRBJ1-2 | TRBD1 | TRBV28 | - | CASSLMDRKNYGYTF | TGTGCCAGCAGTTTAATGGACAGGAAGAACTATGGCTACACCTTC
TRBJ1-1 | - | TRBV5-1 | - | CASSLLDGRDTEAFF | TGCGCCAGCAGCTTGCTGGACGGCCGAGACACTGAAGCTTTCTTT
TRBJ1-6 | - | TRBV30 | - | CAFGRSGNSPLHF | TGTGCTTTCGGGCGATCGGGGAATTCACCCCTCCACTTT
TRBJ2-3 | TRBD2 | TRBV10-3 | - | CGTSGRAEDTQYF | TGCGGGACTAGCGGGAGGGCCGAGGATACGCAGTATTTT
TRBJ2-7 | - | TRBV5-1 | - | CASSRGSYEQYF | TGCGCCAGCAGCCGAGGTTCCTACGAGCAGTACTTC
TRBJ2-5 | TRBD2 | TRBV2 | - | CASRLWTSGSSQYF | TGTGCCAGCAGACTCTGGACTAGCGGGAGTAGCCAGTACTTC
TRBJ1-2 | - | TRBV6-1 | - | CASSPQGPLGYTF | TGTGCCAGCAGTCCTCAAGGGCCATTGGGCTACACCTTC
TRBJ2-5 | - | TRBV11-3 | - | CASSFTAETQYF | TGTGCCAGCAGCTTCACGGCCGAGACCCAGTACTTC
TRBJ1-1 | - | TRBV28 | - | CASTPPSGNTEAFF | TGTGCCAGCACCCCACCTTCTGGGAACACTGAAGCTTTCTTT
TRBJ1-1 | - | TRBV9 | - | CASSPDRPGTEAFF | TGTGCCAGCAGCCCAGACAGGCCGGGGACTGAAGCTTTCTTT
TRBJ2-7 | - | TRBV18 | - | CASSPMAGEQYF | TGTGCCAGCTCACCGATGGCTGGCGAGCAGTACTTC
TRBJ2-1 | TRBD2 | TRBV4-3 | - | CASSQLTAGGPYEQFF | TGCGCCAGCAGCCAATTGACGGCGGGAGGGCCCTATGAGCAGTTCTTC
TRBJ1-1 | - | TRBV5-1 | - | CASSPLGARGEAFF | TGCGCCAGCAGCCCTTTGGGGGCCAGGGGAGAAGCTTTCTTT
TRBJ2-7 | TRBD2 | TRBV27 | - | CASSRGTSWEQYF | TGTGCCAGCAGTCGGGGGACTAGCTGGGAGCAGTACTTC
TRBJ2-3 | - | TRBV6-6 | - | CASSYARKTNTQYF | TGTGCCAGCAGTTACGCCCGAAAAACCAATACGCAGTATTTT
TRBJ2-7 | - | TRBV28 | - | CASSLVSRAGYEQYF | TGTGCCAGCAGTTTAGTAAGCCGGGCGGGCTACGAGCAGTACTTC
TRBJ1-5 | - | TRBV23-1 | - | CASWNYRGCNQPQHF | TGCGCCAGCTGGAACTATAGAGGTTGCAATCAGCCCCAGCATTTT
TRBJ1-1 | - | TRBV18 | - | CASSPTPTGSDTEAFF | TGTGCCAGCTCACCGACCCCCACAGGGTCTGACACTGAAGCTTTCTTT
TRBJ2-2 | TRBD1 | TRBV19 | once | CASAQGVDIPRGELFF | TGTGCCAGTGCCCAGGGGGTTGACATCCCTCGCGGGGAGCTGTTTTTT
TRBJ2-1 | - | TRBV28 | - | CASSYNEQFF | TGTGCCAGCAGCTATAATGAGCAGTTCTTC
TRBJ1-5 | TRBD1 | TRBV28 | - | CAGRPGQVNQPQHF | TGTGCCGGCAGACCGGGACAGGTAAATCAGCCCCAGCATTTT
TRBJ1-5 | - | TRBV7-2 | - | CASSEQVSLQGSGNQPQHF | TGTGCCAGCAGCGAACAAGTCTCCTTACAGGGATCCGGCAATCAGCCCCAGCATTTT
TRBJ2-2 | TRBD1 | TRBV6-1 | - | CASSATGGDTGELFF | TGTGCCAGCAGTGCTACAGGGGGTGATACCGGGGAGCTGTTTTTT
TRBJ2-1 | - | TRBV5-1 | - | CASSFDTPNEQFF | TGCGCCAGCAGCTTCGATACCCCCAATGAGCAGTTCTTC
TRBJ2-2 | - | TRBV5-1 | - | CASSPIEDGYGELFF | TGCGCCAGCAGCCCAATAGAGGATGGATACGGGGAGCTGTTTTTT
TRBJ2-3 | TRBD2 | TRBV5-8 | few | CASSLGRLAGADTQYF | TGTGCCAGCAGCTTGGGTAGGCTAGCGGGAGCAGATACGCAGTATTTT
TRBJ2-6 | TRBD2 | TRBV9 | - | CASSGLAGAGANVLTF | TGTGCCAGCTCCGGACTAGCGGGAGCTGGGGCCAACGTCCTGACTTTC
TRBJ2-3 | - | TRBV7-2 | - | CASSLELRGDTQYF | TGTGCCAGCAGCTTAGAGCTACGGGGGGATACGCAGTATTTT
TRBJ2-5 | TRBD1 | TRBV11-2 | - | CASSWGGTGAQETQYF | TGTGCCAGCAGCTGGGGGGGGACAGGGGCTCAAGAGACCCAGTACTTC
TRBJ1-2 | - | TRBV7-9 | - | CASSSQGRIHGYTF | TGTGCCAGCAGCTCCCAGGGGAGGATCCATGGCTACACCTTC
TRBJ2-3 | - | TRBV9 | - | CASSDGLSLTDTQYF | TGTGCCAGCAGCGATGGACTCTCCCTCACAGATACGCAGTATTTT
TRBJ2-5 | - | TRBV6-5 | once | CASSYSLIRETQYF | TGTGCCAGCAGTTACTCCCTCATCCGGGAGACCCAGTACTTC
TRBJ2-5 | TRBD2 | TRBV29-1 | - | CSVAGLAGGLGTQYF | TGCAGCGTAGCGGGACTAGCGGGAGGATTAGGGACCCAGTACTTC
TRBJ1-6 | - | TRBV5-1 | - | CASSLSPPGLNSPLHF | TGCGCCAGCAGCTTGTCCCCGCCGGGACTTAATTCACCCCTCCACTTT
TRBJ2-4 | - | TRBV11-2 | - | CASSPIRQNIQYF | TGTGCCAGCAGCCCTATTAGGCAAAACATTCAGTACTTC
TRBJ1-1 | - | TRBV6-5 | - | CASNRGNTEAFF | TGTGCCAGCAATCGGGGGAACACTGAAGCTTTCTTT
TRBJ1-3 | - | TRBV30 | - | CACHRSSGNTIYF | TGTGCCTGCCACAGGTCCTCTGGAAACACCATATATTTT
TRBJ2-7 | - | TRBV5-6 | once | CASSFYGGYEQYF | TGTGCCAGCAGCTTTTATGGGGGTTACGAGCAGTACTTC
TRBJ2-2 | TRBD1 | TRBV5-5 | - | CASSLIRGSGELFF | TGTGCCAGCAGCTTGATCAGGGGGTCCGGGGAGCTGTTTTTT
TRBJ2-3 | TRBD2 | TRBV7-9 | - | CASSRGLAGGSDTQYF | TGTGCCAGCAGCCGGGGACTAGCGGGAGGGTCAGATACGCAGTATTTT
TRBJ2-7 | - | TRBV13 | - | CASSEKYEQYF | TGTGCCAGCAGCGAAAAGTACGAGCAGTACTTC
TRBJ2-1 | - | TRBV11-3 | - | CASSLGGHLEQFF | TGTGCCAGCAGCTTAGGGGGACATCTTGAGCAGTTCTTC
TRBJ2-2 | TRBD2 | TRBV9 | - | CASSVREGQTGELFF | TGTGCCAGCAGCGTGCGGGAGGGCCAAACCGGGGAGCTGTTTTTT
TRBJ1-3 | TRBD1 | TRBV4-1 | - | CASSPGQGLGNTIYF | TGCGCCAGCAGCCCCGGACAGGGGCTTGGAAACACCATATATTTT
TRBJ1-5 | TRBD1 | TRBV28 | - | CASSSPGQGSNQPQHF | TGTGCCAGCAGTTCCCCGGGACAGGGTAGTAATCAGCCCCAGCATTTT